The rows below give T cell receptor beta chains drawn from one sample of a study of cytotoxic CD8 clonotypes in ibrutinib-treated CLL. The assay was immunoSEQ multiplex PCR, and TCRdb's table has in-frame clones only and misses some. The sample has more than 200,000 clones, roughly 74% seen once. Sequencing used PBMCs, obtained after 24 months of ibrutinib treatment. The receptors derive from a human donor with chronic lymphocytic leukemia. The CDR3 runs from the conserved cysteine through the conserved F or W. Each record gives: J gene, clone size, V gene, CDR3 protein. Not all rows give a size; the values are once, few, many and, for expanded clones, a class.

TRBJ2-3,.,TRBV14,CASSQAYTQYF
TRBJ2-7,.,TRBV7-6,CASSSLGTRDYEQYF
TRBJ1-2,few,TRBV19,CASSIWADHGYTF
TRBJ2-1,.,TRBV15,CATSHGTSLYNEQFF
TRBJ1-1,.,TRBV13,CASSLAGTGSEAFF
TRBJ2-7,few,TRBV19,CASVDPNVYEQYF
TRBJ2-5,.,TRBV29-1,CSVEQGSETQYF
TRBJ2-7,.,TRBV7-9,CASSSTSVSTYEQYF
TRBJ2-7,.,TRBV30,CAWIGGASYEQYF
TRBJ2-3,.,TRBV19,CASSPIAGGTDTQYF
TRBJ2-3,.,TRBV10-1,CATSGTRPTDTQYF
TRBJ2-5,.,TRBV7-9,CASSLTGPGETQYF
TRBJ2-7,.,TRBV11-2,CASSYGQASSYEQYF
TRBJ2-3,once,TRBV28,CASSPPGTSGGDTQYF
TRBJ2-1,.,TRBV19,CASRLADLSYNEQFF
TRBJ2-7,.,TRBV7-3,CASSLMDGPYEQYF
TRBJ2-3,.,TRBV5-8,CASSLAGATDTQYF
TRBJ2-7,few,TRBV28,CASSLPGTLEQYF
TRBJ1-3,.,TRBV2,CASSEQAVGSGNTIYF
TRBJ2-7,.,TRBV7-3,CASSLGAQYEQYF
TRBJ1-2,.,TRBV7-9,CASSGDLSTTF
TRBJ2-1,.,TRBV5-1,CASSFGPALNEQFF
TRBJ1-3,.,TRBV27,CASSLLGASGNTIYF
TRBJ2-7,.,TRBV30,CAWSVGSSGSYEQYF
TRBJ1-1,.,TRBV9,CASSPGVTGGPEAFF
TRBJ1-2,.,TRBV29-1,CSVQPQSLANYGYTF
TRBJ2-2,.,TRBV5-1,CASSFGGRGGGELFF
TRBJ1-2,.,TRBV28,CASYPGTGLPFYTF
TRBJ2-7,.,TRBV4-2,CASSQGAQQGYEQYF